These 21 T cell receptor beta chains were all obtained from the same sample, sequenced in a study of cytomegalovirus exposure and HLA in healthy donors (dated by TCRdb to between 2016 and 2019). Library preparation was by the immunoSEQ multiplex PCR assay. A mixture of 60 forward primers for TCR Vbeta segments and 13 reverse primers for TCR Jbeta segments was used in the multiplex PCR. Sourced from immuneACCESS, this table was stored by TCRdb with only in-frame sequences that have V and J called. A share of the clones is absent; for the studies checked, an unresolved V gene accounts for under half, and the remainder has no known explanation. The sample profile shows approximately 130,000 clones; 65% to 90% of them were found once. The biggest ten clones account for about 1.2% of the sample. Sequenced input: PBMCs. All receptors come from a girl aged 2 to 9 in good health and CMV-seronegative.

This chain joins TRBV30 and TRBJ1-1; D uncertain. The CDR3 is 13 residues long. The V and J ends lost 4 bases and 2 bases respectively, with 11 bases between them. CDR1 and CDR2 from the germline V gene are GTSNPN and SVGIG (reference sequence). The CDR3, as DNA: TGTGCCTGGACTACCGGGATCAACACTGAAGCTTTCTTT. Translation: CAWTTGINTEAFF. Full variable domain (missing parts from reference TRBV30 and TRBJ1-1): SQTIHQWPATLVQPVGSPLSLECTVEGTSNPNLYWYRQAAGRGLQLLFYSVGIGQISSEVPQNLSASRPQDRQFILSSKKLLLSDSGFYLCAWTTGINTEAFFGQGTRLTVV.

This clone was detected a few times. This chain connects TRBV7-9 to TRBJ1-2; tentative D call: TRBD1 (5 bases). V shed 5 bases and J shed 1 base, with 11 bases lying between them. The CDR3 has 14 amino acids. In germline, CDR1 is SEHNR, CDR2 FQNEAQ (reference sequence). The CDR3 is CASSTGGDNYGYTF. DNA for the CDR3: TGTGCCAGCAGCACGGGGGGGGATAACTATGGCTACACCTTC.

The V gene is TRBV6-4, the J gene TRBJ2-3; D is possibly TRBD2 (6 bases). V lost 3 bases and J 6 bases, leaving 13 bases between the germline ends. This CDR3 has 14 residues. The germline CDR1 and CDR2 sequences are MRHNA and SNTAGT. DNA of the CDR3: TGTGCCAGCAGTGATTCGGGGGAGACGGATACGCAGTATTTT. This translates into CASSDSGETDTQYF.

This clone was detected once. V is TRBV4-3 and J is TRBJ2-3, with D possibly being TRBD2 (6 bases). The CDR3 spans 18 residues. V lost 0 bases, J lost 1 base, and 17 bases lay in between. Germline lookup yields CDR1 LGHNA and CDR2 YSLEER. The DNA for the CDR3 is TGCGCCAGCAGCCAAGATCATAGGGCGGGGAGAGGCACAGATACGCAGTATTTT. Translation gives CASSQDHRAGRGTDTQYF.

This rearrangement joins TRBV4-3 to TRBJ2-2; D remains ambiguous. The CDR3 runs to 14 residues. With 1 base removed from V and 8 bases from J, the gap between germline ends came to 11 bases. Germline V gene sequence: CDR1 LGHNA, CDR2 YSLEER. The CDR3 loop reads CASSQVELSGELFF. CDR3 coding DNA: TGCGCCAGCAGCCAAGTTGAACTCTCGGGGGAGCTGTTTTTT.

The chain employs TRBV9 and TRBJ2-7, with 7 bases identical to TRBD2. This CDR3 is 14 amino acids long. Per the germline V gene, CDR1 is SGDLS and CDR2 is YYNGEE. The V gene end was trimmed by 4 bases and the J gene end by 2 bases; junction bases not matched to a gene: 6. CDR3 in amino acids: CASSPGTTAYEQYF. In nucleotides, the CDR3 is TGTGCCAGCAGCCCCGGGACTACGGCCTACGAGCAGTACTTC.

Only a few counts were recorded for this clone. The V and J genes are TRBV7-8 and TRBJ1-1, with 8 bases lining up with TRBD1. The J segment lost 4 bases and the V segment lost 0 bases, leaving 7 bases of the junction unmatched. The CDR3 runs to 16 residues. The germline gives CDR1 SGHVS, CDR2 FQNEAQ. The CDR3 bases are TGTGCCAGCAGCTTAGCGGGCAGGGGGCGAAGCACTGAAGCTTTCTTT. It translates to CASSLAGRGRSTEAFF. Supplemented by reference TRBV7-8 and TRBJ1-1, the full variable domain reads GAGVSQSPRYKVAKRGQDVALRCDPISGHVSLFWYQQALGQGPEFLTYFQNEAQLDKSGLPSDRFFAERPEGSVSTLKIQRTQQEDSAVYLCASSLAGRGRSTEAFFGQGTRLTVV.

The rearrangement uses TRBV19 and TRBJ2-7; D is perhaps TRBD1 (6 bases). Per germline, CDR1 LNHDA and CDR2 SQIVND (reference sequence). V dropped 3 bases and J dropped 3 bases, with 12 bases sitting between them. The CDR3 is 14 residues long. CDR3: CASSMAGDIYEQYF. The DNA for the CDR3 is TGTGCCAGTAGTATGGCAGGGGATATCTACGAGCAGTACTTC.

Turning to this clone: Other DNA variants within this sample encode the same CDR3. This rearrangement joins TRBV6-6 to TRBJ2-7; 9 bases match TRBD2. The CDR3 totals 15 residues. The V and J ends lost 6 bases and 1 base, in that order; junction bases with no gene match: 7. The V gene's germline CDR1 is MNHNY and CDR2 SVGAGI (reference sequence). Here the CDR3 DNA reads TGTGCCAGCAGGATAGGGACTAGCCAGTCCTACGAGCAGTACTTC. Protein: CASRIGTSQSYEQYF.

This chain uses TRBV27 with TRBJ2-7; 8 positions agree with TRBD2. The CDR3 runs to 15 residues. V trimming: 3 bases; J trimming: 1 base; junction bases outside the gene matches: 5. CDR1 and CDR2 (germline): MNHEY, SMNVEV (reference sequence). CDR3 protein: CASSFSRGASYEQYF. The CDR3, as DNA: TGTGCCAGCAGTTTTTCGCGGGGGGCTTCCTACGAGCAGTACTTC.

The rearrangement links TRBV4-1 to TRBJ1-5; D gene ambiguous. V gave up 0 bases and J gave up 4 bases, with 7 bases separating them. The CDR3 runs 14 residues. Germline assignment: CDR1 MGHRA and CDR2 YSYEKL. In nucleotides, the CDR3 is TGCGCCAGCAGCCAAGATCAAGCTAATCAGCCCCAGCATTTT. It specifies CASSQDQANQPQHF.

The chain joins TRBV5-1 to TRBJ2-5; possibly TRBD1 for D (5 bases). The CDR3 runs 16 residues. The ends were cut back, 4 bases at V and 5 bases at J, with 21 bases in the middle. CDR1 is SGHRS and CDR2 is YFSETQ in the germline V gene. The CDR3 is CASSPALQDPWETQYF. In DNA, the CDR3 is TGCGCCAGCAGCCCGGCTTTACAGGATCCCTGGGAGACCCAGTACTTC.

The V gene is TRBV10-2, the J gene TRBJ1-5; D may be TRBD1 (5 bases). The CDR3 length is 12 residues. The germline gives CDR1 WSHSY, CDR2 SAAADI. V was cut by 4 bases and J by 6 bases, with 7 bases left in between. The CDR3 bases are TGCGCCAGCAGTGGGGGGGTTCAGCCCCAGCATTTT. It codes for CASSGGVQPQHF.

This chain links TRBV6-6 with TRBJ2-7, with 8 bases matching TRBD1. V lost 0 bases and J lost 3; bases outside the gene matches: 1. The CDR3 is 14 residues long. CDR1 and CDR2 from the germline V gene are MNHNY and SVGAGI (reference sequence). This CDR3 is CASSYSGQVYEQYF. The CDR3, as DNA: TGTGCCAGCAGTTACTCGGGACAGGTCTACGAGCAGTACTTC.

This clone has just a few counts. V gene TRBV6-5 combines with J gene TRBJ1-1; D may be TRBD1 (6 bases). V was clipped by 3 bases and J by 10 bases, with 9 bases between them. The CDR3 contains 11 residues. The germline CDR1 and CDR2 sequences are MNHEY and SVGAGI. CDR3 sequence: CASSYEDRAFF. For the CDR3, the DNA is TGTGCCAGCAGTTATGAGGACAGAGCTTTCTTT.

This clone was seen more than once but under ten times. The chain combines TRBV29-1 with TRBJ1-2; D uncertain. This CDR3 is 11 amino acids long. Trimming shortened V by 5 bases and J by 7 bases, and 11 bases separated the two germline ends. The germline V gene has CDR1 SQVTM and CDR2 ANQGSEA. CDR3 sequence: CSVPRAGGYTF. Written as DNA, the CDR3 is TGCAGCGTTCCTCGGGCGGGTGGCTACACCTTC.

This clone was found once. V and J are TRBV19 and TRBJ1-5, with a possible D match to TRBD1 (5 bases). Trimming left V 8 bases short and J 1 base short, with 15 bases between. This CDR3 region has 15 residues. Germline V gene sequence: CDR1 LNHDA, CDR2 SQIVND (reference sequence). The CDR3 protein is CASLKPGKSNQPQHF. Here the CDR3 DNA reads TGTGCCAGTCTAAAACCAGGGAAAAGCAATCAGCCCCAGCATTTT.

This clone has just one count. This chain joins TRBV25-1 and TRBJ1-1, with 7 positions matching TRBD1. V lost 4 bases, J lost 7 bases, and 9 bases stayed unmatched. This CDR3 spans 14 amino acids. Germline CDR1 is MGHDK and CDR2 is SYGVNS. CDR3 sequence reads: CASSGAGGYGEAFF. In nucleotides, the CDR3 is TGTGCCAGCAGTGGGGCAGGGGGTTACGGTGAAGCTTTCTTT. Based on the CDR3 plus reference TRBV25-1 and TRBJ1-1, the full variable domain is EADIYQTPRYLVIGTGKKITLECSQTMGHDKMYWYQQDPGMELHLIHYSYGVNSTEKGDLSSESTVSRIRTEHFPLTLESARPSHTSQYLCASSGAGGYGEAFFGQGTRLTVV.

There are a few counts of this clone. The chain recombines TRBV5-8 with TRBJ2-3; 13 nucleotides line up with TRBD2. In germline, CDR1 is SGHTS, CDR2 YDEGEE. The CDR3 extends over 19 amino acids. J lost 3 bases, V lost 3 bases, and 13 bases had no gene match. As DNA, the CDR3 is TGTGCCAGCAGCTCGATAACTAGCGGGAGGGGCTTGGGTACAGATACGCAGTATTTT. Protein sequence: CASSSITSGRGLGTDTQYF.

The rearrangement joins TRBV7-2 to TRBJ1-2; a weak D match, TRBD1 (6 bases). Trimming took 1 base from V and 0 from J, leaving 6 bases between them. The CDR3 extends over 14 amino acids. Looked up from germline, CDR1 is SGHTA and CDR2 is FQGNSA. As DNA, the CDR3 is TGTGCCAGCAGCTTAGGGACAGCTAACTATGGCTACACCTTC. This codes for CASSLGTANYGYTF.

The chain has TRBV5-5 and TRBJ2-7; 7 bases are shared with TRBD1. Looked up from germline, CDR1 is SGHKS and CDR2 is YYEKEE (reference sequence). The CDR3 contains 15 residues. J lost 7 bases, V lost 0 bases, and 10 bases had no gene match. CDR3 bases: TGTGCCAGCAGCTTGGTAACCGCAGGGGGTGGAGAGCAGTACTTC. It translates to CASSLVTAGGGEQYF.